The source of this T cell receptor (beta chain) is a study of cytomegalovirus exposure and HLA in healthy donors. General study points: HLA alleles showed associations with around 15,000 TCR beta sequences in a later analysis, at a 0.05 false discovery rate. As a later analysis revealed, the rate of TCR association differed by HLA locus, with DRB1 most and HLA-C fewest. From TCR beta sequences, most subjects' HLA-A and HLA-B alleles were reportedly predicted accurately.

The V end was cut by 5 bases, the J end by 1 base, with 5 bases between. Germline V CDR1 and CDR2: MNHEY, SVGAGI. The CDR3 covers 13 residues. It was with 60 Vbeta and 13 Jbeta primers that the PCR ran. This table comes from immunoSEQ multiplex PCR, and its TCRdb copy is limited to in-frame clones, with some not included. The data hold roughly 190,000 clones, with more than 75% observed a single time. As regards this clone: Its antigen remains unknown.

The chain carries TRBV6-5 and TRBJ2-2; D is unresolved. The source material was PBMCs. The clonotype was recovered from a woman in her forties or fifties in good health and CMV-seropositive. The CDR3 nucleotides read TGTGCCAGCAGTAACAGGAACACCGGGGAGCTGTTTTTT. Translated: CASSNRNTGELFF.